The rows below give T cell receptor beta chains drawn from one sample of a study of blood T cell repertoires in COVID-19. The data were produced by immunoSEQ multiplex PCR, yet TCRdb's version contains in-frame clones alone and is incomplete. The sample has around 160,000 clones, approximately 80% seen once. Material for sequencing was PBMCs or T cells enriched from blood (not recorded which). The receptors originated from a woman in her sixties or seventies who had recovered from COVID-19. Each CDR3 is given with its conserved first and last residue. The order of the fields is CDR3 length, V gene, clone size, D gene, J gene, CDR3 DNA, CDR3 protein. A D gene is named only where the DNA matches it firmly. Clone size, where shown, is once, few, many, or a class for clones that have expanded.

len: 16
v_gene: TRBV6-6
abundance: NA
d_gene: NA
j_gene: TRBJ1-2
CDR3nt: TGTGCCAGCAGTTACTCACCAGGGGACAACCAATGGGGCTACACCTTC
CDR3aa: CASSYSPGDNQWGYTF

len: 15
v_gene: TRBV5-4
abundance: NA
d_gene: TRBD1
j_gene: TRBJ2-7
CDR3nt: TGTGCCAGCAGCTTGTTTGGGGCAGGGGGAAGTGAGCAGTACTTC
CDR3aa: CASSLFGAGGSEQYF

len: 15
v_gene: TRBV5-6
abundance: few
d_gene: TRBD1
j_gene: TRBJ1-2
CDR3nt: TGTGCCAGCACCGACACCGGGACAGGGTACTATGGCTACACCTTC
CDR3aa: CASTDTGTGYYGYTF

len: 14
v_gene: TRBV9
abundance: NA
d_gene: NA
j_gene: TRBJ1-1
CDR3nt: TGTGCCAGCAGCATCGGGATTGGGAACACTGAAGCTTTCTTT
CDR3aa: CASSIGIGNTEAFF

len: 10
v_gene: TRBV5-6
abundance: NA
d_gene: NA
j_gene: TRBJ2-5
CDR3nt: TGTGCCTCGGGGTGGGAGACCCAGTACTTC
CDR3aa: CASGWETQYF

len: 15
v_gene: TRBV23-1
abundance: NA
d_gene: NA
j_gene: TRBJ2-1
CDR3nt: TGCGCCAGCAGTCGCAAGCGCAGCTCCTACAATGAGCAGTTCTTC
CDR3aa: CASSRKRSSYNEQFF

len: 15
v_gene: TRBV5-1
abundance: NA
d_gene: NA
j_gene: TRBJ2-1
CDR3nt: TGCGCCAGCAGCTTGGAAGGGGCCGGATACAATGAGCAGTTCTTC
CDR3aa: CASSLEGAGYNEQFF

len: 16
v_gene: TRBV29-1
abundance: few
d_gene: TRBD2
j_gene: TRBJ2-2
CDR3nt: TGCAGCGCCTTACTAGCGGGGGGCTACAACACCGGGGAGCTGTTTTTT
CDR3aa: CSALLAGGYNTGELFF

len: 13
v_gene: TRBV27
abundance: NA
d_gene: NA
j_gene: TRBJ2-5
CDR3nt: TGTGCCAGCAGTTTTCTGTATAAAGAGACCCAGTACTTC
CDR3aa: CASSFLYKETQYF

len: 17
v_gene: TRBV4-1
abundance: NA
d_gene: TRBD2
j_gene: TRBJ2-5
CDR3nt: TGCGCCAGCAGCCAGGGTCTAGCGGGGGGGCGCCAAGAGACCCAGTACTTC
CDR3aa: CASSQGLAGGRQETQYF

len: 12
v_gene: TRBV7-9
abundance: NA
d_gene: NA
j_gene: TRBJ1-2
CDR3nt: TGTGCCAGCAGCTTAGATAGGGGGGGCTACACCTTC
CDR3aa: CASSLDRGGYTF

len: 15
v_gene: TRBV28
abundance: NA
d_gene: NA
j_gene: TRBJ1-6
CDR3nt: TGTGCCAGCAGTCCCCAGGAATTCTATAATTCACCCCTCCACTTT
CDR3aa: CASSPQEFYNSPLHF

len: 16
v_gene: TRBV4-1
abundance: NA
d_gene: TRBD1
j_gene: TRBJ1-1
CDR3nt: TGCGCCAGCAGCCAAGCCCCTACCGACAGGGGCACTGAAGCTTTCTTT
CDR3aa: CASSQAPTDRGTEAFF

len: 15
v_gene: TRBV6-5
abundance: NA
d_gene: NA
j_gene: TRBJ2-7
CDR3nt: TGTGCCAGCAGTTACCTCACAGGGTCTGACTACGAGCAGTACTTC
CDR3aa: CASSYLTGSDYEQYF

len: 12
v_gene: TRBV2
abundance: once
d_gene: NA
j_gene: TRBJ2-5
CDR3nt: TGTGCCAGCAGTGATTCGGGGGAGACCCAGTACTTC
CDR3aa: CASSDSGETQYF

len: 15
v_gene: TRBV14
abundance: once
d_gene: NA
j_gene: TRBJ2-1
CDR3nt: TGTGCCAGCAGCCCGTTCCCGACGTCTCGAGGGGGGCAGTTCTTC
CDR3aa: CASSPFPTSRGGQFF

len: 15
v_gene: TRBV28
abundance: NA
d_gene: NA
j_gene: TRBJ2-2
CDR3nt: TGTGCCAGCAGTTACATCCTACAGGCCTCCGGGGAGCTGTTTTTT
CDR3aa: CASSYILQASGELFF

len: 13
v_gene: TRBV28
abundance: NA
d_gene: TRBD1
j_gene: TRBJ1-1
CDR3nt: TGTGCCAGCACCATTCAGGGGGCCACTGAAGCTTTCTTT
CDR3aa: CASTIQGATEAFF

len: 14
v_gene: TRBV3-1/TRBV3-2
abundance: NA
d_gene: NA
j_gene: TRBJ1-3
CDR3nt: TGTGCCAGCAGCCAGGGGGCAGAGGGAAACACCATATATTTT
CDR3aa: CASSQGAEGNTIYF

len: 15
v_gene: TRBV18
abundance: NA
d_gene: TRBD1
j_gene: TRBJ1-4
CDR3nt: TGTGCCAGCTCACCACTGGGACAGCCTAATGAAAAACTGTTTTTT
CDR3aa: CASSPLGQPNEKLFF

len: 20
v_gene: TRBV9
abundance: few
d_gene: TRBD2
j_gene: TRBJ2-3
CDR3nt: TGTGCCAGCAGCCCCCTAGGTAGCGGGGGGGCTCTGTCTAGCACAGATACGCAGTATTTT
CDR3aa: CASSPLGSGGALSSTDTQYF

len: 16
v_gene: TRBV11-1
abundance: NA
d_gene: TRBD1
j_gene: TRBJ2-7
CDR3nt: TGTGCCAGCAGCTTAAGCCTCTCGGACAGGGTCGGCGAGCAGTACTTC
CDR3aa: CASSLSLSDRVGEQYF

len: 13
v_gene: TRBV30
abundance: NA
d_gene: TRBD1
j_gene: TRBJ2-7
CDR3nt: TGTGCCTGGAGTGCATGGACAGGGAACGAGCAGTACTTC
CDR3aa: CAWSAWTGNEQYF

len: 18
v_gene: TRBV18
abundance: NA
d_gene: NA
j_gene: TRBJ2-5
CDR3nt: TGTGCCAGCTCACCGCCGAGAGGTATAGGGAGAGCCCAAGAGACCCAGTACTTC
CDR3aa: CASSPPRGIGRAQETQYF

len: 15
v_gene: TRBV3-1/TRBV3-2
abundance: once
d_gene: NA
j_gene: TRBJ2-5
CDR3nt: TGTGCCAGCAGCCAATCTGACAGGCAACAAGAGACCCAGTACTTC
CDR3aa: CASSQSDRQQETQYF

len: 16
v_gene: TRBV5-1
abundance: NA
d_gene: TRBD2
j_gene: TRBJ2-5
CDR3nt: TGCGCCAGCAGCCCTAGGACTAGCGGGACTCAAGAGACCCAGTACTTC
CDR3aa: CASSPRTSGTQETQYF

len: 16
v_gene: TRBV5-1
abundance: NA
d_gene: NA
j_gene: TRBJ2-6
CDR3nt: TGCGCCAGCAGCCGTCTGACAGACTCTGGGGCCAACGTCCTGACTTTC
CDR3aa: CASSRLTDSGANVLTF

len: 15
v_gene: TRBV5-1
abundance: once
d_gene: TRBD1
j_gene: TRBJ2-5
CDR3nt: TGCGCCAGCAGCTTGTCCGGGACAGAACAAGAGACCCAGTACTTC
CDR3aa: CASSLSGTEQETQYF

len: 15
v_gene: TRBV4-2
abundance: NA
d_gene: NA
j_gene: TRBJ1-2
CDR3nt: TGTGCCAGCAGCCAAGGCCGAACAGGCGACTATGGCTACACCTTC
CDR3aa: CASSQGRTGDYGYTF

len: 13
v_gene: TRBV4-1
abundance: NA
d_gene: NA
j_gene: TRBJ1-5
CDR3nt: TGCGCCAGCAGCCTCAATTCTCGGCAGCCCCAGCATTTT
CDR3aa: CASSLNSRQPQHF

len: 14
v_gene: TRBV19
abundance: NA
d_gene: NA
j_gene: TRBJ2-7
CDR3nt: TGTGCCAGTAGTACCAGACAGAACTACTACGAGCAGTACTTC
CDR3aa: CASSTRQNYYEQYF

len: 16
v_gene: TRBV9
abundance: NA
d_gene: NA
j_gene: TRBJ1-2
CDR3nt: TGTGCCAGCAGCGTAAATACCAGGGAGGTCAACTATGGCTACACCTTC
CDR3aa: CASSVNTREVNYGYTF

len: 16
v_gene: TRBV11-2
abundance: NA
d_gene: NA
j_gene: TRBJ2-3
CDR3nt: TGTGCCAGCAGCAGTACGGGCGGGAAGGGCACAGATACGCAGTATTTT
CDR3aa: CASSSTGGKGTDTQYF

len: 15
v_gene: TRBV9
abundance: NA
d_gene: NA
j_gene: TRBJ1-4
CDR3nt: TGTGCCAGCAGCGCCCAGGGACAAGCTAATGAAAAACTGTTTTTT
CDR3aa: CASSAQGQANEKLFF

len: 17
v_gene: TRBV5-1
abundance: NA
d_gene: TRBD2
j_gene: TRBJ2-1
CDR3nt: TGCGCCAGCAGCTTGAAAACGGGGCAGGGAGGGGAACATGAGCAGTTCTTC
CDR3aa: CASSLKTGQGGEHEQFF

len: 14
v_gene: TRBV2
abundance: NA
d_gene: TRBD2
j_gene: TRBJ2-5
CDR3nt: TGTGCCAGCAGCGAGACGACTAGCGGGGGGGCCCAGTACTTC
CDR3aa: CASSETTSGGAQYF

len: 13
v_gene: TRBV4-1
abundance: NA
d_gene: NA
j_gene: TRBJ2-7
CDR3nt: TGCGCCAGCAGCCAAGTCTGGGGGCAAGAGCAGTACTTC
CDR3aa: CASSQVWGQEQYF

len: 15
v_gene: TRBV9
abundance: NA
d_gene: TRBD1
j_gene: TRBJ2-3
CDR3nt: TGTGCCAGCAGCCCCCCCATGACAGGGCCGGATACGCAGTATTTT
CDR3aa: CASSPPMTGPDTQYF

len: 17
v_gene: TRBV7-8
abundance: NA
d_gene: TRBD2
j_gene: TRBJ2-4
CDR3nt: TGTGCCAGCAGCTTAGCCAGCGGGGGGATAGCCAAAAACATTCAGTACTTC
CDR3aa: CASSLASGGIAKNIQYF

len: 15
v_gene: TRBV13
abundance: NA
d_gene: NA
j_gene: TRBJ1-3
CDR3nt: TGTGCCAGCAGCCCCGGAGACGGTCTGGGAAACACCATATATTTT
CDR3aa: CASSPGDGLGNTIYF

len: 14
v_gene: TRBV24-1
abundance: NA
d_gene: TRBD2
j_gene: TRBJ2-3
CDR3nt: TGTGCCACCAGTGATCCGACTAGCTCAGATACGCAGTATTTT
CDR3aa: CATSDPTSSDTQYF

len: 13
v_gene: TRBV5-1
abundance: NA
d_gene: NA
j_gene: TRBJ1-2
CDR3nt: TGCGCCAGCAGCTTGGCCCCCTCTAATGGCTACACCTTC
CDR3aa: CASSLAPSNGYTF

len: 15
v_gene: TRBV3-1/TRBV3-2
abundance: NA
d_gene: TRBD1
j_gene: TRBJ1-5
CDR3nt: TGTGCCAGCAGCCAGGGGGGACAGGCCAATCAGCCCCAGCATTTT
CDR3aa: CASSQGGQANQPQHF

len: 14
v_gene: TRBV7-7
abundance: NA
d_gene: TRBD1
j_gene: TRBJ2-7
CDR3nt: TGTGCCAGCAGCTCACGACAGGGTTCGGGGGAGCAGTACTTC
CDR3aa: CASSSRQGSGEQYF

len: 13
v_gene: TRBV6-5
abundance: NA
d_gene: NA
j_gene: TRBJ1-6
CDR3nt: TGTGCCAGCTACGAGGAGTTAGATTCACCCCTCCACTTT
CDR3aa: CASYEELDSPLHF

len: 14
v_gene: TRBV19
abundance: NA
d_gene: NA
j_gene: TRBJ1-4
CDR3nt: TGTGCCAGTAGAATGGGGCCTAGTAATGAAAAACTGTTTTTT
CDR3aa: CASRMGPSNEKLFF

len: 16
v_gene: TRBV7-2
abundance: NA
d_gene: NA
j_gene: TRBJ1-1
CDR3nt: TGTGCCAGCAGCGAAAGTCGTGGGCGTTCGAACACTGAAGCTTTCTTT
CDR3aa: CASSESRGRSNTEAFF

len: 15
v_gene: TRBV5-1
abundance: NA
d_gene: TRBD1
j_gene: TRBJ1-1
CDR3nt: TGCGCCAGCAGCACCCGGACAGGAGGGGGGACTGAAGCTTTCTTT
CDR3aa: CASSTRTGGGTEAFF

len: 12
v_gene: TRBV24-1
abundance: NA
d_gene: NA
j_gene: TRBJ2-5
CDR3nt: TGTGCCACCAGTGACCGAGGGAAGACCCAGTACTTC
CDR3aa: CATSDRGKTQYF

len: 14
v_gene: TRBV5-1
abundance: NA
d_gene: TRBD1
j_gene: TRBJ2-1
CDR3nt: TGCGCCAGCAGCATGCAGGGGGCAGACAATGAGCAGTTCTTC
CDR3aa: CASSMQGADNEQFF

len: 12
v_gene: TRBV12-3/TRBV12-4
abundance: NA
d_gene: TRBD1
j_gene: TRBJ1-1
CDR3nt: TGTGCCAGCAGTTTTCGACAGGGTGAAGCTTTCTTT
CDR3aa: CASSFRQGEAFF

len: 15
v_gene: TRBV18
abundance: NA
d_gene: NA
j_gene: TRBJ1-2
CDR3nt: TGTGCCAGCTCACCACCCGGCAGGGCCGACTATGGCTACACCTTC
CDR3aa: CASSPPGRADYGYTF

len: 12
v_gene: TRBV30
abundance: NA
d_gene: NA
j_gene: TRBJ1-3
CDR3nt: TGTGCCTGGAGTCTCTCTGGAAACACCATATATTTT
CDR3aa: CAWSLSGNTIYF

len: 14
v_gene: TRBV18
abundance: NA
d_gene: TRBD1
j_gene: TRBJ2-1
CDR3nt: TGTGCCAGCTCAAACCAAGGACAGGGTAATGAGCAGTTCTTC
CDR3aa: CASSNQGQGNEQFF

len: 15
v_gene: TRBV7-3
abundance: many
d_gene: TRBD1
j_gene: TRBJ2-2
CDR3nt: TGTGCCAGCAGCTTACCCACAGGGGGCACCGGGGAGCTGTTTTTT
CDR3aa: CASSLPTGGTGELFF

len: 15
v_gene: TRBV4-1
abundance: many
d_gene: NA
j_gene: TRBJ1-6
CDR3nt: TGCGCCAGCAGCCTAAGAAAAGGTGAGGGTTCACCCCTCCACTTT
CDR3aa: CASSLRKGEGSPLHF